This T cell receptor beta chain was identified during a study of CD8 T cells in ankylosing spondylitis. Whole-study findings and limits: Reactive arthritis synovial fluid and blood previously showed some of these motif variants. CD8+ cells made up the disease-linked clones, which were relatively rare in peripheral blood.

This CDR3 has 13 amino acids. V trimming: 4 bases; J trimming: 4 bases; junction bases outside the gene matches: 3. CDR1 is MGHDK, CDR2 SYGVNS, per germline. This clonotype counts as medium-sized. The antigen remains undetermined. The authors made TCR beta libraries by quantitative 5'-RACE with molecular barcodes. TCRdb reanalysed the 5' RACE reads using MiXCR and keeps one entry per CDR3 protein. The sample holds 50,000 to 75,000 distinct CDR3 sequences, 6.2% seen once. The origin of this receptor is a male donor with ankylosing spondylitis. The chain has TRBV25-1 and TRBJ2-7; the match to TRBD1 covers 8 bases. Source material: synovial fluid, either unsorted or a sorted T cell fraction (not recorded which). CDR3 loop: CASSGQGTYEQYF. The CDR3 region has the DNA TGTGCCAGCAGTGGACAGGGGACATACGAGCAGTACTTC.